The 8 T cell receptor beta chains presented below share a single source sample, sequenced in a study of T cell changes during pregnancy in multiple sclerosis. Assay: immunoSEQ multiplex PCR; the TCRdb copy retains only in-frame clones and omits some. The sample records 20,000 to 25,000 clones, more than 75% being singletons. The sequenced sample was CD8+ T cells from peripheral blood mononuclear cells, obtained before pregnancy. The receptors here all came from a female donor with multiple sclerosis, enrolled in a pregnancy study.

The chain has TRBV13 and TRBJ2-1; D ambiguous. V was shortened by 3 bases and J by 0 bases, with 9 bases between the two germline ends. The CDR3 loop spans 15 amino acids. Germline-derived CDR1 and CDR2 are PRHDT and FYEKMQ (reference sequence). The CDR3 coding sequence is TGTGCCAGCAGCTTTGATAGAAGCTCCTACAATGAGCAGTTCTTC. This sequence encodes CASSFDRSSYNEQFF.

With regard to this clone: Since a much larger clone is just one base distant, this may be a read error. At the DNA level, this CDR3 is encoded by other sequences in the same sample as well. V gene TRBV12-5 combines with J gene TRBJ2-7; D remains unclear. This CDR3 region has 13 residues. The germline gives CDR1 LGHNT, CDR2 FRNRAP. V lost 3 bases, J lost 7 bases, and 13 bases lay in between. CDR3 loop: CASGFAPPNEQYF. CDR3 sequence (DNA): TGTGCTAGTGGTTTTGCCCCTCCTAATGAGCAGTACTTC.

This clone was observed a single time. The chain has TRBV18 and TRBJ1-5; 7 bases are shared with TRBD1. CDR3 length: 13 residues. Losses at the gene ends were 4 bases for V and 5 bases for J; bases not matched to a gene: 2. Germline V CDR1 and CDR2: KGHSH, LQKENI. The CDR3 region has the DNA TGTGCCAGCTCACGGGACAGCGATCAGCCCCAGCATTTT. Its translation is CASSRDSDQPQHF.

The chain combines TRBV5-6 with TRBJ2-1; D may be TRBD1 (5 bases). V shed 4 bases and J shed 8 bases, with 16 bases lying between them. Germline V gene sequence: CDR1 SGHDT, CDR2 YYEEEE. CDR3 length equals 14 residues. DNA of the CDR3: TGTGCCAGCAGCAACCCAACCCCAGGGTATGAGCAGTTCTTC. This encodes CASSNPTPGYEQFF.

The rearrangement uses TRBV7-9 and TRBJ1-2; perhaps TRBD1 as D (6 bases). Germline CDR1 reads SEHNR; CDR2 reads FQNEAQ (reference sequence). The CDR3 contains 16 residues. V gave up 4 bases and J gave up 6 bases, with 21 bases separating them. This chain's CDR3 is CASSSRGPTGYNGYTF. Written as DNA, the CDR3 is TGTGCCAGCAGCTCCCGAGGGCCGACAGGATATAATGGCTACACCTTC.

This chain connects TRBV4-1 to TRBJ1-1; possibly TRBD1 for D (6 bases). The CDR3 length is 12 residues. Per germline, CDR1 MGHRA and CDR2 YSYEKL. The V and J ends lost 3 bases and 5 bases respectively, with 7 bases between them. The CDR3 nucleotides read TGCGCCAGCAGCCACGACAGGACTGAAGCTTTCTTT. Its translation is CASSHDRTEAFF.

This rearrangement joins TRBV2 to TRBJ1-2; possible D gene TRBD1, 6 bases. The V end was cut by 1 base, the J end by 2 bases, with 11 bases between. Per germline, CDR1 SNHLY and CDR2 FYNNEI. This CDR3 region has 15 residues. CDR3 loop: CASSEGAGANYGYTF. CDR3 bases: TGTGCCAGCAGTGAAGGTGCAGGGGCGAACTATGGCTACACCTTC.

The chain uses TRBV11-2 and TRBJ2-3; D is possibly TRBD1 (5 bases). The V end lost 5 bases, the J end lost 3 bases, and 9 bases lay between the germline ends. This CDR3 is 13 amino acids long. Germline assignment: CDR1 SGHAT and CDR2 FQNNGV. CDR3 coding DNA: TGTGCCAGCAGCCCCCCAGGGACAGATACGCAGTATTTT. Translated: CASSPPGTDTQYF.